Following are 3 T cell receptor beta chains from one sample sequenced in a study of OX40 agonist ivuxolimab in advanced cancers. Libraries were prepared through the immunoSEQ multiplex PCR assay. In its TCRdb copy, this immuneACCESS table keeps in-frame sequences only and misses some clones. Where compared with another copy, unresolved V genes explain less than half of these, and the others have no known cause. For this sample there are 55,000 to 75,000 clones; roughly nine tenths appear just once. The leading ten clones occupy 2.2% of the sample. Specimen: CD4+ or CD8+ T cells sorted from blood, collected in a trial of the OX40 agonist ivuxolimab. Source of these receptors: an adult with an advanced solid tumor such as melanoma, head and neck, liver or kidney cancer.

The chain is built from TRBV7-9 and TRBJ1-3, with 8 nucleotides matching TRBD1. CDR3 length equals 14 residues. V trimming: 7 bases; J trimming: 2 bases; junction bases outside the gene matches: 4. CDR1 SEHNR and CDR2 FQNEAQ come from the germline V gene (reference sequence). CDR3: CASTQGAPGNTIYF. DNA of the CDR3: TGTGCCAGCACCCAGGGGGCGCCTGGAAACACCATATATTTT.

DNA of the CDR3: TGTGCCAGCTCCTCGGGACAGGACTCCTACGAGCAGTACTTC. It codes for CASSSGQDSYEQYF. The chain employs TRBV18 and TRBJ2-7; TRBD1 aligns across 8 bases. The CDR3 runs 14 residues. Per germline, CDR1 KGHSH and CDR2 LQKENI. V lost 6 bases and J lost 0; bases outside the gene matches: 4.

This clone has only a few counts. CDR3 amino acids: CASSGTGAAKNIQYF. Here the CDR3 DNA reads TGTGCCAGCAGTGGGACAGGGGCAGCCAAAAACATTCAGTACTTC. This chain connects TRBV28 to TRBJ2-4, with TRBD1 matching 10 bases. The CDR3 contains 15 residues. The V gene end was trimmed by 5 bases and the J gene end by 0 bases; junction bases not matched to a gene: 1. Germline V CDR1 and CDR2: MDHEN, SYDVKM.